This TCR beta chain was documented in a study of T cells after yellow fever vaccination (dated by TCRdb to the late 2010s). About the full investigation: The SMART-Seq v4 Ultra Low Input RNA kit was used to prepare libraries from fractions with low cell numbers. To track T-cell clones before and after primary and booster YFV17D yellow fever vaccination, bulk TCR alpha and beta repertoires were sequenced longitudinally. Two healthy male donors made up the cohort, one aged 18 to 29 years and the other aged 30 to 40 years. Blood samples were taken at several timepoints before and after primary and secondary immunization, and bulk PBMC replicates and cell subsets were isolated.

Study-wide findings and limitations: Computational filtering was needed because FACS-sorted repertoires could contain abundant contaminating clonotypes from the bulk population. After the booster, most of the clones that had expanded following primary vaccination were detected again (just under 97% of CD4 and 80% to 90% of CD8), which suggests that memory was broadly maintained. Because only two donors were included in the study, the extent to which the findings can be generalized is limited. A small share of clonotypes occurred in both CD4 and CD8 compartments, likely arising from convergent recombination. Compared with the primary T-cell response, the secondary T-cell response was weaker but faster, peaking on day 5 rather than day 15.

Its CDR3 holds 13 amino acids, cysteine through phenylalanine. Only the CDR3 portion is preserved as DNA: 39 bases, with reading frame beginning at the first base. Clipping removes 6 bases from V and 6 bases from J, with 8 as the unmatched junction base count. The germline V gene (reference sequence) supplies CDR1 DFQATT and CDR2 SNEGSKA. The treatment or condition label corresponds to: live attenuated yellow fever vaccine strain. Two biological replicates of bulk PBMCs were collected at each blood-draw timepoint. A standard Ficoll-Paque protocol was used to isolate PBMCs from peripheral blood. TriZol was used to extract RNA from bulk PBMCs, from CD4 and CD8 fractions, and from dextramer-positive and dextramer-negative fractions. Remarks on this clonotype: It has no known antigen specificity. The sample holds no much larger clone one base away, and base qualities are not on file.

TCR cDNA was synthesized by 5'RACE template switching, which introduced a universal primer site and unique molecular identifiers. cDNA synthesis was primed from both the TCR alpha and TCR beta constant segments. Library amplification used two PCR steps, and the second PCR step added sample barcodes and sequencing adapters. Sequencing of libraries was performed on Illumina HiSeq 2500 (2x100 bp) or NovaSeq (2x150 bp). The published analysis was carried out like this. MIGEC handled demultiplexing of reads and collapsing into UMI consensus sequences, while MiXCR performed V(D)J alignment. Vaccine-responding clonotypes were identified with edgeR using replicate PBMC samples, with FDR below 0.01 and a log2 fold change above 5 up to day 15 being required. Each bulk clonotype was labeled CD4 or CD8 based on which sequenced repertoire, CD4 or CD8, contained the clonotype at higher abundance. The public sequencing data were trimmed at Q25 with fastp and processed into clonotypes with MiXCR by TCRdb, which kept only in-frame beta chains. Identical CDR3 protein sequences are pooled into one entry, listed with their most common genes and DNA. The V and J calls and clone size are TCRdb's, not the authors'. The sample records some 600,000 distinct CDR3 sequences, around an eighth of which are singletons. The ten most abundant clones make up about 15% of the sample.

The source material was PBMCs, sampled on the day of the yellow fever booster vaccination. The rearranged segments are TRBV20-1 and TRBJ2-1, with TRBD1 identical over 7 junction bases. This receptor was taken from a man aged 25-45 years who received the YFV17D yellow fever vaccine. The CDR3 amino acid sequence is: CSAFSTGANEQFF. DNA sequence: TGCAGTGCCTTCTCAACAGGGGCCAATGAGCAGTTCTTC.